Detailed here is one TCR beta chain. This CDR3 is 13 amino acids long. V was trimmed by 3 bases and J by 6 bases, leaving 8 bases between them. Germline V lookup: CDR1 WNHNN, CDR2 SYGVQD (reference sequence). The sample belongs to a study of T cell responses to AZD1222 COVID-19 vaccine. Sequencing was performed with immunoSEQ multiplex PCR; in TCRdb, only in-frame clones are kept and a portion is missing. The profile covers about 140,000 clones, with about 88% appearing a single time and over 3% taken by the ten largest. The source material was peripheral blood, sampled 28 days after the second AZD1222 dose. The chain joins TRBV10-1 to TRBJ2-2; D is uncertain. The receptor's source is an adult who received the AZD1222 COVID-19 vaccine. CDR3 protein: CASSEQRAGELFF. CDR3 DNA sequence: TGCGCCAGCAGTGAACAACGGGCCGGGGAGCTGTTTTTT.